A selection of T cell receptor beta chains follows, all from one sample in a study of T-cell reconstitution after alpha-beta-depleted transplantation in children. TCRdb fed the PCR reads into MiXCR, producing one record per CDR3 protein. The profile shows a few hundred thousand distinct CDR3 sequences, under 15% of them singletons. The material was PBMCs, mostly from graft donor cells, obtained 360 days after TCRalphabeta/CD19-depleted stem cell transplant. These receptors originate from a male patient younger than 18 who had a stem cell transplant for acute myeloid leukemia, so the T cells may come from the graft donor. CDR3s include the opening cysteine and the closing phenylalanine or tryptophan. Fields, in order: V gene, J gene, D gene, clone size, CDR3 DNA, CDR3 protein. The D gene is left open where the match is weak. Clone size is given for some rows only: seen once, a few or many times, or a class if the clone is expanded.

v_call: TRBV15
j_call: TRBJ2-7
d_call: .
clone_size: few
cdr3_nt: TGTGCCACCAGCAGAGAACGGCAGGGGGGCTACGAGCAGTACTTC
cdr3_aa: CATSRERQGGYEQYF

v_call: TRBV4-2
j_call: TRBJ2-2
d_call: TRBD2
clone_size: .
cdr3_nt: TGTGCCAGCAGCCAAGTAATTCTAGCGGGAGGGCCAAAGGGCACCGGGGAGCTGTTTTTT
cdr3_aa: CASSQVILAGGPKGTGELFF

v_call: TRBV27
j_call: TRBJ1-2
d_call: TRBD1
clone_size: .
cdr3_nt: TGTGCCAGCAGTTCTCGGGAGGGGGCGTCCTATGGCTACACCTTC
cdr3_aa: CASSSREGASYGYTF

v_call: TRBV4-3
j_call: TRBJ2-7
d_call: TRBD2
clone_size: .
cdr3_nt: TGCGCCAGCAGCCCGCACTGGGGGACTAGCGGGGTAAGCTCCTACGAGCAGTACTTC
cdr3_aa: CASSPHWGTSGVSSYEQYF

v_call: TRBV12-3/TRBV12-4
j_call: TRBJ1-5
d_call: .
clone_size: many
cdr3_nt: TGTGCCAGCGGGGCAGGGGACTACAATCAGCCCCAGCATTTT
cdr3_aa: CASGAGDYNQPQHF

v_call: TRBV4-3
j_call: TRBJ2-5
d_call: .
clone_size: few
cdr3_nt: TGCGCCAGCAGCCAAGGGCAGGGTGCGAGGGAGACCCAGTACTTC
cdr3_aa: CASSQGQGARETQYF

v_call: TRBV20-1
j_call: TRBJ2-3
d_call: .
clone_size: few
cdr3_nt: TGCAGTATCTTTAGTACAGATACGCAGTATTTT
cdr3_aa: CSIFSTDTQYF

v_call: TRBV9
j_call: TRBJ1-1
d_call: TRBD1
clone_size: .
cdr3_nt: TGTGCCAGCAGCGCTACAGGGGGCGGGACTGAAGCTTTCTTT
cdr3_aa: CASSATGGGTEAFF

v_call: TRBV18
j_call: TRBJ1-2
d_call: .
clone_size: few
cdr3_nt: TGTGCCAGCTCACCATCTTCATATGGCTACACCTTC
cdr3_aa: CASSPSSYGYTF

v_call: TRBV5-1
j_call: TRBJ2-5
d_call: TRBD1
clone_size: .
cdr3_nt: TGCGCCAGCAGCGATGCCGGGACAGCAGAGACCCAGTACTTC
cdr3_aa: CASSDAGTAETQYF

v_call: TRBV29-1
j_call: TRBJ2-7
d_call: TRBD1
clone_size: many
cdr3_nt: TGCAGCGTTGAAGATCGGACAGGGGGCAGGGTCTACGAGCAGTACTTC
cdr3_aa: CSVEDRTGGRVYEQYF

v_call: TRBV4-1
j_call: TRBJ2-1
d_call: TRBD2
clone_size: .
cdr3_nt: TGCGCCAGCAGCCAAGATCCCAGCGGGGGCGCCAATGAGCAGTTCTTC
cdr3_aa: CASSQDPSGGANEQFF

v_call: TRBV28
j_call: TRBJ2-7
d_call: .
clone_size: .
cdr3_nt: TGTGCCAGCAGTTTACCACCGGGATCATGGAAAGAGCAGTACTTC
cdr3_aa: CASSLPPGSWKEQYF

v_call: TRBV5-1
j_call: TRBJ2-3
d_call: .
clone_size: few
cdr3_nt: TGCGCCAGCAGCGAAGCTAGGCAAGATACGCAGTATTTT
cdr3_aa: CASSEARQDTQYF

v_call: TRBV18
j_call: TRBJ2-1
d_call: TRBD2
clone_size: .
cdr3_nt: TGTGCCAGCTCACCACCGGTAATTAGCGGGAGCGGGCAGTTCTTC
cdr3_aa: CASSPPVISGSGQFF

v_call: TRBV20-1
j_call: TRBJ2-7
d_call: TRBD2
clone_size: .
cdr3_nt: TGCAGTGCTGTGGTTAGCGGGAGCACAAAGCAGTACTTC
cdr3_aa: CSAVVSGSTKQYF

v_call: TRBV27
j_call: TRBJ2-3
d_call: .
clone_size: few
cdr3_nt: TGTGCCAGCAGTTTTAGTCACTTCAGCTCTAGCACAGATACGCAGTATTTT
cdr3_aa: CASSFSHFSSSTDTQYF

v_call: TRBV18
j_call: TRBJ2-3
d_call: .
clone_size: .
cdr3_nt: TGTGCCAGCTCACCACGAGAAGATACGCAGTATTTT
cdr3_aa: CASSPREDTQYF

v_call: TRBV9
j_call: TRBJ1-4
d_call: .
clone_size: .
cdr3_nt: TGTGCCAGCGGTGGGGGGCGAACTAATGAAAAACTGTTTTTT
cdr3_aa: CASGGGRTNEKLFF

v_call: TRBV28
j_call: TRBJ2-4
d_call: .
clone_size: many
cdr3_nt: TGTGCCAGCACCACGGGGGTAGGGGGAAACATTCAGTACTTC
cdr3_aa: CASTTGVGGNIQYF

v_call: TRBV24-1
j_call: TRBJ2-2
d_call: .
clone_size: few
cdr3_nt: TGTGCCACCAGTGATTTGGGACATCGGAGCACCGGGGAGCTGTTTTTT
cdr3_aa: CATSDLGHRSTGELFF

v_call: TRBV6-1
j_call: TRBJ2-3
d_call: TRBD1
clone_size: few
cdr3_nt: TGTGCCTCTCGGACAGGGATAAGCACAGATACGCAGTATTTT
cdr3_aa: CASRTGISTDTQYF

v_call: TRBV18
j_call: TRBJ2-7
d_call: .
clone_size: .
cdr3_nt: TGTGCCAGCTCACCGAGGACACACTCTTACGAGCAGTACTTC
cdr3_aa: CASSPRTHSYEQYF